The 20 T cell receptor beta chains in this list originate from one sample, sequenced in a study of T cells in Graves' hyperthyroidism and ophthalmopathy. Amplified regions were TCR beta CDR3 sequences from RNA transcripts. HTBI primers were the set used in a first-round RT-PCR of the TCR CDR3. From the multiplex PCR reads, TCRdb called clonotypes with MiXCR, one entry per CDR3 protein. The data hold a few hundred thousand distinct CDR3 sequences, with approximately 15% observed a single time. The specimen was blood. The receptors stem from a woman under 30 with Graves' hyperthyroidism.

At least ten counts were recorded for this clonotype. The V gene is TRBV13, the J gene TRBJ2-3; 10 positions match TRBD2. The ends lost 4 bases at V and 2 bases at J; junction bases unmatched: 3. CDR1 and CDR2 (germline): PRHDT, FYEKMQ (reference sequence). The CDR3 has 15 residues. This CDR3 is CASSSLAGVTDTQYF. The CDR3 DNA reads TGTGCCAGCAGCTCGCTAGCGGGAGTCACAGATACGCAGTATTTT.

This clonotype showed up many times. The V gene is TRBV6-5, the J gene TRBJ2-7, with 7 bases that match TRBD1. Germline loops: CDR1 MNHEY, CDR2 SVGAGI. The CDR3 length is 15 residues. V was clipped by 0 bases and J by 1 base; unmatched bases: 3. The CDR3 sequence is CASSYSGGRSYEQYF. The CDR3 nucleotides read TGTGCCAGCAGTTACTCAGGGGGCCGATCCTACGAGCAGTACTTC.

This chain uses TRBV7-9 with TRBJ1-1, with D perhaps TRBD1 (5 bases). CDR1 is SEHNR and CDR2 is FQNEAQ in the germline V gene (reference sequence). This CDR3 is built from 12 residues. Trimming shortened V by 10 bases and J by 3 bases, and 12 bases separated the two germline ends. The CDR3: CANRGADTEAFF. The CDR3 coding sequence is TGTGCCAATAGGGGCGCGGACACTGAAGCTTTCTTT.

This clonotype was seen ten or more times. The genes are TRBV30 and TRBJ1-4; TRBD1 aligns across 7 bases. Germline values: CDR1 GTSNPN, CDR2 SVGIG (reference sequence). Trimming at V came to 6 bases and at J to 2 bases, leaving 6 bases not matched to a gene. The length of the CDR3 is 14 residues. CDR3 loop: CACLAGQTNEKLFF. CDR3 bases: TGTGCCTGTCTAGCGGGACAGACTAATGAAAAACTGTTTTTT. Using reference TRBV30 and TRBJ1-4 for the parts outside the CDR3, the full variable domain is SQTIHQWPATLVQPVGSPLSLECTVEGTSNPNLYWYRQAAGRGLQLLFYSVGIGQISSEVPQNLSASRPQDRQFILSSKKLLLSDSGFYLCACLAGQTNEKLFFGSGTQLSVL.

For this clonotype: This may arise from a read error, as a much more abundant clone is one base away. The chain carries TRBV30 and TRBJ1-2; D is uncertain. This CDR3 region has 15 residues. From germline, CDR1 is GTSNPN and CDR2 SVGIG (reference sequence). CDR3 sequence: CVWSVSGAESYGYTF. CDR3 coding DNA: TGTGTCTGGAGTGTATCAGGAGCCGAAAGTTATGGCTACACCTTC. Full variable domain (rest looked up from reference TRBV30 and TRBJ1-2): SQTIHQWPATLVQPVGSPLSLECTVEGTSNPNLYWYRQAAGRGLQLLFYSVGIGQISSEVPQNLSASRPQDRQFILSSKKLLLSDSGFYLCVWSVSGAESYGYTFGSGTRLTVV.

This clonotype has at least ten counts. This chain uses TRBV6-5 with TRBJ1-6; tentatively, D is TRBD1 (6 bases). V shed 2 bases and J shed 7 bases, with 9 bases lying between them. The CDR3 is made up of 14 amino acids. Germline loops: CDR1 MNHEY, CDR2 SVGAGI. CDR3 amino acids: CASSYGGSNSPLHF. DNA of the CDR3: TGTGCCAGCAGTTACGGGGGCTCAAATTCACCCCTCCACTTT.

This clonotype was picked up many times. The chain links TRBV24-1 to TRBJ2-5; possible D gene TRBD1, 6 bases. Between the trimmed V and J ends, which lost 4 bases and 1 base, there was a span of 12 bases. The CDR3 contains 15 residues. Germline loops: CDR1 KGHDR, CDR2 SFDVKD. The CDR3 here is CATSDNGQFQETQYF. CDR3 bases: TGTGCCACCAGTGACAACGGACAGTTCCAAGAGACCCAGTACTTC.

This clonotype came up many times. The rearrangement joins TRBV5-1 to TRBJ1-4; a weak D match, TRBD1 (6 bases). This CDR3 comprises 11 residues. Germline CDR1 SGHRS, CDR2 YFSETQ. Trimming left V 4 bases short and J 10 bases short, with 8 bases between. The CDR3 spells CASSLTGKLFF. CDR3 nucleotide sequence: TGCGCCAGCAGCCTGACAGGAAAACTGTTTTTT.

The table lists this clonotype with many counts. This rearrangement joins TRBV19 to TRBJ2-7; D remains ambiguous. Germline loops: CDR1 LNHDA, CDR2 SQIVND (reference sequence). The CDR3 has 14 amino acids. The ends were cut back, 4 bases at V and 3 bases at J, with 13 bases in the middle. The CDR3 bases are TGTGCCAGTAGTACATCCTGGGCCATCTACGAGCAGTACTTC. It translates to CASSTSWAIYEQYF.

This clonotype was found many times. V gene TRBV19 combines with J gene TRBJ2-7; 8 bases are a match to TRBD2. The V segment lost 3 bases and the J segment 3 bases; nucleotides outside the gene matches: 4. This CDR3 is built from 14 residues. Germline CDR1 reads LNHDA; CDR2 reads SQIVND (reference sequence). CDR3 in amino acids: CASSMSGSVYEQYF. The DNA of the CDR3 is TGTGCCAGTAGTATGAGCGGGAGTGTCTACGAGCAGTACTTC.

Concerning this clonotype: Without the conserved terminal phenylalanine or tryptophan, this CDR3 likely stems from a read error. V usage is TRBV6-1 and J usage is TRBJ1-2; TRBD1 matches at 11 bases. V lost 1 base, J lost 3 bases, and 4 bases stayed unmatched. The CDR3 has 16 amino acids. The germline gives CDR1 MNHNS, CDR2 SASEGT. CDR3 loop: CASSEGGTGGYYGYTS. The CDR3 nucleotides read TGTGCCAGCAGTGAAGGCGGGACAGGGGGGTACTATGGCTACACCTCC.

This clonotype has at least ten counts. The chain combines TRBV5-1 with TRBJ2-3; perhaps TRBD1 as D (7 bases). This CDR3 contains 18 residues. V lost 0 bases and J lost 0, with 17 bases in between. Germline V gene data show CDR1 as SGHRS and CDR2 as YFSETQ. The CDR3 is CASSLANNAGGSTDTQYF. CDR3 DNA: TGCGCCAGCAGCTTGGCTAACAATGCAGGGGGGAGCACAGATACGCAGTATTTT.

On this clonotype: One base away lies a much larger clone, so this may be a sequencing read error. The genes are TRBV7-2 and TRBJ2-7; 8 nucleotides line up with TRBD1. The CDR3 is 12 amino acids. Germline CDR1 is SGHTA and CDR2 is FQGNSA. CDR3 nucleotides: TGTGGCAGCTCACCCGACAGGGGCGAGCAGTACGTC. This codes for CGSSPDRGEQYV.

This clonotype has at least ten counts. The chain employs TRBV12-3 or TRBV12-4 and TRBJ1-2; D is unclear. The CDR3 length is 13 residues. Trimming took 5 bases from V and 3 from J, leaving 10 bases between them. The CDR3 spells CASSRGSHYGYTF. CDR3 in DNA: TGTGCCAGCAGTAGAGGGTCACACTATGGCTACACCTTC.

The CDR3 nucleotides read TGTGCCAGCAGTTATCAGACAGGGGCAGACAATGAGCAGTTCTTC. Amino acid sequence: CASSYQTGADNEQFF. The rearrangement uses TRBV6-2 or TRBV6-3 and TRBJ2-1; 8 bases align to TRBD1. Germline assignment: CDR1 MNHEY and CDR2 SVGEGT. J gave up 5 bases and V 3 bases, and 6 bases lay outside the gene matches. The CDR3 runs to 15 residues.

This clonotype was seen at least ten times. The chain links TRBV2 to TRBJ1-6; no clear D. Per the germline V gene, CDR1 is SNHLY and CDR2 is FYNNEI. The CDR3 sequence is 11 residues long. V lost 5 bases, J lost 4 bases, and 0 bases lay in between. The CDR3 is CASSYNSPLHF. The CDR3, as DNA: TGTGCCAGCAGTTATAATTCACCCCTCCACTTT.

Points on this clonotype: Just one base apart from a much larger clone, this may be a read error. V gene TRBV27 combines with J gene TRBJ2-1; 9 bases fit TRBD1. CDR1 is MNHEY and CDR2 is SMNVEV in the germline V gene (reference sequence). The CDR3 runs 17 residues. The chain's CDR3 is CASSLTDTGGPLNEQSF. The CDR3, as DNA: TGTGCCAGCAGTTTAACCGACACAGGGGGCCCACTGAATGAGCAGTCCTTC.

This clonotype was found many times. CDR3 sequence reads: CSAFRTFSYNEQFF. CDR3 nucleotides: TGCAGTGCTTTCCGGACATTCTCCTACAATGAGCAGTTCTTC. The V gene is TRBV20-1, the J gene TRBJ2-1, with TRBD1 as a possible D gene (5 bases). The CDR3 extends over 14 amino acids. Trimming took 5 bases from V and 0 from J, leaving 11 bases between them. The V gene's germline CDR1 is DFQATT and CDR2 SNEGSKA (reference sequence).

A note on this clonotype: One junction end disagrees with the germline gene, perhaps due to a read error. The V and J genes are TRBV6-4 and TRBJ1-3, with TRBD1 as a possible D gene (6 bases). Per germline, CDR1 MRHNA and CDR2 SNTAGT. The CDR3 length is 16 residues. For the CDR3, the DNA is TGTGCCAGCAGCCCCCGGGGGCCTATCTCTGGAGACACCATATATTTT. It codes for CASSPRGPISGDTIYF.

There are a few counts of this clonotype. V and J are TRBV6-2 or TRBV6-3 and TRBJ1-1; D call uncertain. Germline V CDR1 and CDR2: MNHEY, SVGEGT. Trimming removed 0 bases at V and 1 base at J, with 12 bases between. The CDR3 covers 16 residues. CDR3 loop: CASSYSISVTNTEAFF. As DNA, the CDR3 is TGTGCCAGCAGTTACTCGATCTCAGTCACGAACACTGAAGCTTTCTTT.